Described below is a single TCR beta chain sequence and its context. What it binds is not known. Germline lookup yields CDR1 KGHSH and CDR2 LQKENI. The length of the CDR3 is 15 residues. Trimming pared 0 bases from V and 2 bases from J, leaving 9 bases between. Using immunoSEQ multiplex PCR, the repertoire was profiled, and TCRdb retains in-frame clones only, with some absent. Of some 78,000 clones listed, around nine tenths are singletons. This sample is part of a study of OX40 agonist ivuxolimab in advanced cancers. The overall study: The diagnoses of dose-escalation patients were hepatocellular carcinoma, melanoma, renal cell or head and neck cancer. Two cutaneous melanoma patients and one hepatocellular carcinoma patient, three in all, had partial responses. Overall study results and limits: Researchers report that CD8+ T cells had, on average, more expanded clones than CD4+. Researchers did not establish what antigens the expanded peripheral T cells target.

The rearrangement links TRBV18 to TRBJ2-3; D not resolved. Sample: CD4+ or CD8+ T cells sorted from blood, taken in a trial of the OX40 agonist ivuxolimab. This receptor was taken from an adult with an advanced solid tumor such as melanoma, head and neck, liver or kidney cancer. Written as DNA, the CDR3 is TGTGCCAGCTCACCACCAAGGGCAAACACAGATACGCAGTATTTT. This codes for CASSPPRANTDTQYF.